This T cell receptor beta chain was found in a study of regulatory T cells in long-lasting Graves disease. Building the TCR beta libraries relied on iRepertoire HTBI primers, and CDR3 regions underwent Arm-PCR. Each CDR3 protein gets one entry after TCRdb re-called the multiplex PCR reads with MiXCR. The table lists under 450,000 distinct CDR3 sequences, approximately 12% of them singletons. The length of the CDR3 is 14 residues. Trimming pared 2 bases from V and 5 bases from J, leaving 10 bases between. CDR1 DFQATT and CDR2 SNEGSKA come from the germline V gene (reference sequence). Indicated time point: newly diagnosed GD, antithyroid drugs for less than 3 months. PBMCs were the source of the RNA used for TCR sequencing. This clonotype has a count of ten or more. The data were also submitted as part of a second study, on T cells in Graves' hyperthyroidism and ophthalmopathy. In that study: The patients, who ranged from 18 to 65 in age, presented with newly diagnosed hyperthyroidism lasting under 2 months. Used for diagnoses were clinical symptoms, serum thyroxine and TRAb, thyroid ultrasound and orbital computed tomography. Researchers found most expanded thyroid clonotypes above 0.001 in blood as well. Ophthalmopathy, which appeared later, was predicted by the model a median roughly 6.6 months before onset.

The J gene is TRBJ1-6, the V gene TRBV20-1; the D gene is possibly TRBD1 (5 bases). The source is a woman younger than 30 with Graves disease. Sequencing used peripheral blood mononuclear cells (PBMCs), obtained at new diagnosis, from a patient treated with antithyroid drugs. For the CDR3, the DNA is TGCAGTGCTAGACAGGGACCCAATAATTCACCCCTCCACTTT. Its protein is CSARQGPNNSPLHF.